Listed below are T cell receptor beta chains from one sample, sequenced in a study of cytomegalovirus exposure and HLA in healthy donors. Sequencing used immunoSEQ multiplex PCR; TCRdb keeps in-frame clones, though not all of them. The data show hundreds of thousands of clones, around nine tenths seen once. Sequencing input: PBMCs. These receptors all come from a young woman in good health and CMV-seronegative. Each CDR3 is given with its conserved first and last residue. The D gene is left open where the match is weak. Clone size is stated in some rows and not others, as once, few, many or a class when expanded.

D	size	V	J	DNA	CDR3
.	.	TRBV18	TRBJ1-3	TGTGCCAGCTCACCCATAAGTTACAGAGACGGAAACACCATATATTTT	CASSPISYRDGNTIYF
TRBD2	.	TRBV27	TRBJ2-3	TGTGCCAGCAGTCCTACCCGGGCTAGCGGGGAAGACACAGATACGCAGTATTTT	CASSPTRASGEDTDTQYF
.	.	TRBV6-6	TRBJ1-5	TGTGCCAGCAGTTCGGGGGAAATAGTCCCCCAGCATTTT	CASSSGEIVPQHF
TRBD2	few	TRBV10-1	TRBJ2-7	TGCGCCAGCAGTGAGGGGGCTAGCGGGGGGTACGAGCAGTACTTC	CASSEGASGGYEQYF
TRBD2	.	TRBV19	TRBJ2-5	TGTGCCAGTAGTCGCGTGGCGGGGGGTACCCAAGAGACCCAGTACTTC	CASSRVAGGTQETQYF
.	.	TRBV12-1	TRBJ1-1	TGTGCCAGCAGCTTTCTTGGACAGGCGAAGATTTTTTCGGACACTGAAGCTTTCTTT	CASSFLGQAKIFSDTEAFF
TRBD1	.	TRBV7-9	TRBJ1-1	TGTTCCAGCAGCTCCGGGACAGAGAACACTGAAGCTTTCTTT	CSSSSGTENTEAFF
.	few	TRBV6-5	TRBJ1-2	TGTGCCAGCAGTTACTCGGCAGGGAACTATGGCTACACCTTC	CASSYSAGNYGYTF
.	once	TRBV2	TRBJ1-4	TGTGCCAGCAGAGGCAGGGGTAAACTGTTTTTT	CASRGRGKLFF
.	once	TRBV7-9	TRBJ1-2	TGTGCCAGCAGTCCACAGGGTCTGACGACCGCCCCTAACTATGGCTACACCTTC	CASSPQGLTTAPNYGYTF